This T cell receptor beta chain was profiled in a study of vaccination effects on CD4 cells after COVID-19. Once cultured for around 11 days, the cells underwent separation to obtain CD4+ T cells. Two-dose vaccination with either BNT162b2 or mRNA-1273 was given to the participants. The protocol was immunoSEQ multiplex PCR, while the TCRdb copy is restricted to in-frame clones and leaves out a portion. The repertoire holds about 73,000 clones, with around 70% as singletons. The CDR3 has 15 residues. Germline CDR1 is SGHTS and CDR2 is YDEGEE. Trimming removed 1 base from V and 2 bases from J, with 9 bases in between. With regard to this clone: Its antigen is unidentified.

The V gene is TRBV5-8, the J gene TRBJ1-4, with D perhaps matching TRBD1 (6 bases). Sequencing used CD4+ T cells from PBMCs cultured without peptide, obtained after COVID-19 vaccination. The sequence was obtained from a human donor who received a COVID-19 vaccine. The CDR3 is CASSLQGLTNEKLFF. The CDR3 region has the DNA TGTGCCAGCAGCTTGCAGGGGCTGACTAATGAAAAACTGTTTTTT.